This entry describes one TCR beta chain. One end of the junction does not line up with germline, which may come from a read error. This record comes from a study of tumor and adjacent non-tumor tissue in lung cancer. Study summary: There were approximately twelve adenocarcinoma, a couple of squamous cell carcinoma and 1 small cell lung cancer cases. Samples averaged about 4.3 million productive TCRbeta reads each.

This sample's RNA came from whole unsorted tissue. Distant lung tissue was collected more than 3 cm away from the tumor edge. Chemotherapy-naive patients with new lung cancer underwent thoracic surgery in China, August–late 2014. TCRbeta libraries were built with three rounds of nested PCR, modified from ARM-PCR. MiXCR was run by TCRdb on the multiplex PCR reads, yielding one entry per CDR3 protein. Of about 50,000 distinct CDR3 sequences in the sample, roughly 69% were seen once. This CDR3 is 16 amino acids long. Germline assignment: CDR1 SGHNT and CDR2 YENEEA. This sequence originates from a woman aged 55-69 years with non-small cell lung cancer. The V call is TRBV11-3, the J call TRBJ2-3, with a weak D call TRBD2 (6 bases). The specimen sequenced was distant non-tumor lung tissue. CDR3 region: CASSPRQKEGRDTQYF. The CDR3 DNA sequence: TGTGCCAGCAGCCCCCGCCAGAAGGAGGGCAGAGATACACAGTATTTT.